This TCR beta chain emerged from a study of blood T cell repertoires in COVID-19. Study in general: Samples of COVID-19 (acute and convalescent) were obtained from the United States, Italy and Spain. T cells, B-cell-depleted T cells, or PBMCs provided the cDNA or gDNA that served as material.

As handled by the study authors: Amplifying reference gene primers gave estimates of nucleated cell counts. Sequenced by immunoSEQ multiplex PCR; TCRdb stores in-frame clones only, minus some. The DNA was the basis for D and trimming; V, J and clone size are from that table. This sample has some 130,000 clones, with 84% found just once. The V and J ends lost 4 bases and 7 bases respectively, with 14 bases between them. This CDR3 is built from 15 residues. In germline, CDR1 is SNHLY, CDR2 FYNNEI. The gene calls are TRBV2 and TRBJ1-6, with D unclear. The sequenced sample was peripheral blood. The source of this sequence is a woman in her 30s who had recovered from COVID-19. CDR3 nucleotide sequence: TGTGCCAGCAGTGTTCTCGGGGTGCCCAATTCACCCCTCCACTTT. Amino acids: CASSVLGVPNSPLHF.